The following is a TCR beta chain sequence with its context. The record originates from a study of blood T cell repertoires in COVID-19. Study overall: Italy, Spain and the United States were the sources of the convalescent and acute COVID-19 samples.

Germline CDR1 and CDR2: MGHRA and YSYEKL. The V end was cut by 3 bases, the J end by 1 base, with 13 bases between. The CDR3 contains 15 residues. Authors' data handling: Estimation of nucleated cell counts relied on the amplification of reference gene primers. Libraries were prepared by immunoSEQ multiplex PCR; TCRdb keeps only in-frame clonotypes and omits some of them. V, J and clone size were drawn from that table, and D and trimming were deduced from the DNA. Of 100,000 to 150,000 clones listed, approximately 87% were seen once; the top ten hold around 4.2%. The sequencing input was peripheral blood. The chain carries TRBV4-1 and TRBJ2-7, with D possibly being TRBD1 (5 bases). The receptor was isolated from a man aged 55-75 years with acute or convalescent COVID-19. CDR3 bases: TGCGCCAGCAGCCAGTATGAGGACATTTCCTACGAGCAGTACTTC. It is translated as CASSQYEDISYEQYF.